This is a list of T cell receptor beta chains from one sample in a study of control samples from healthy donors and cancer patients. Using immunoSEQ multiplex PCR, the repertoire was profiled, and TCRdb retains in-frame clones only, with some absent. The sample contains over 150,000 clones, more than 90% of which appear only once. The source material was blood. The receptor set was obtained from a woman in her 40s in good health. Each CDR3 is given with its conserved first and last residue. D genes are given only for firm matches. The size field is filled for only some rows; it gives once, few, many or a size class.

-,11,TRBV5-8,-,TRBJ1-4,CASSLNEKLFF,TGTGCCAGCAGCCTCAATGAAAAACTGTTTTTT
-,14,TRBV2,TRBD1,TRBJ1-5,CASSGTGVGQPQHF,TGTGCCAGCAGCGGGACAGGGGTAGGTCAGCCCCAGCATTTT
-,13,TRBV18,-,TRBJ2-7,CASSPDSSYEQYF,TGTGCCAGCTCACCAGACAGTTCCTACGAGCAGTACTTC
-,14,TRBV7-3,-,TRBJ1-6,CASSAGTQYSPLHF,TGTGCCAGCAGCGCCGGGACACAGTATTCACCCCTCCACTTT
-,13,TRBV3-1/TRBV3-2,-,TRBJ2-2,CASSQTTTGELFF,TGTGCCAGCAGCCAGACCACCACCGGGGAGCTGTTTTTT
-,12,TRBV5-6,-,TRBJ2-7,CASSLGNNEQYF,TGTGCCAGCAGCTTGGGAAATAACGAGCAGTACTTC
-,16,TRBV5-4,TRBD2,TRBJ2-1,CASSFRTSGVNNEQFF,TGTGCCAGCAGCTTCCGGACTAGCGGGGTTAACAATGAGCAGTTCTTC
-,12,TRBV11-2,-,TRBJ2-5,CASSLEQETQYF,TGTGCCAGCAGCTTAGAACAAGAGACCCAGTACTTC
-,13,TRBV12-3/TRBV12-4,-,TRBJ1-4,CASSFDMEEKLFF,TGTGCCAGCAGCTTCGACATGGAAGAAAAACTGTTTTTT
-,17,TRBV11-2,TRBD2,TRBJ2-7,CASSLARTSGSSYEQYF,TGCGCCAGCAGCTTAGCTAGGACTAGCGGAAGCTCCTACGAGCAGTACTTC
-,16,TRBV19,-,TRBJ1-6,CASSISPGPFDSPLHF,TGTGCCAGTAGTATTTCTCCCGGCCCGTTTGATTCACCCCTCCACTTT
-,17,TRBV7-2,TRBD2,TRBJ2-1,CASSLLAGGHYVNEQFF,TGTGCCAGCAGCTTACTCGCGGGGGGGCATTACGTTAATGAGCAGTTCTTC
-,16,TRBV4-1,TRBD1,TRBJ2-3,CASSQDRGQGTDTQYF,TGCGCCAGCAGCCAAGATCGGGGACAGGGAACAGATACGCAGTATTTT
-,13,TRBV9,-,TRBJ2-3,CASSAGRRDTQYF,TGTGCCAGTTCCGCGGGCCGCCGGGATACGCAGTATTTT
-,12,TRBV12-3/TRBV12-4,-,TRBJ1-2,CASSLGFYGYTF,TGTGCCAGCAGTTTAGGGTTCTATGGCTACACCTTC
-,13,TRBV7-6,-,TRBJ1-5,CASSPGGGQPQHF,TGTGCCAGCAGCCCGGGGGGCGGGCAGCCCCAGCATTTT
-,14,TRBV7-9,TRBD1,TRBJ1-1,CASSSETGGTEAFF,TGTGCCAGCAGCTCGGAAACAGGGGGAACTGAAGCTTTCTTT
-,15,TRBV29-1,TRBD1,TRBJ1-2,CSVADGTGFPYGYTF,TGCAGCGTCGCTGATGGGACAGGGTTTCCCTATGGCTACACCTTC
once,15,TRBV6-5,-,TRBJ2-1,CASSYSGGSYNEQFF,TGTGCCAGCAGTTACTCCGGGGGCTCCTACAATGAGCAGTTCTTC
-,14,TRBV29-1,TRBD1,TRBJ1-5,CSAGETGGRQPQHF,TGCAGCGCTGGTGAAACAGGGGGCCGTCAGCCCCAGCATTTT
-,17,TRBV25-1,TRBD1,TRBJ1-4,CASSVSSGTGFNEKLFF,TGTGCCAGCAGTGTCTCTTCCGGGACAGGATTTAATGAAAAACTGTTTTTT
-,15,TRBV2,-,TRBJ1-5,CASVPGPRGGQPQHF,TGTGCCAGCGTTCCGGGACCCCGAGGAGGTCAGCCCCAGCATTTT
-,19,TRBV4-1,-,TRBJ2-2,CASSLIRKTGTSNTGELFF,TGCGCCAGCAGCCTCATCCGGAAAACCGGGACTTCGAACACCGGGGAGCTGTTTTTT
-,11,TRBV7-9,-,TRBJ1-1,CASRMNTEAFF,TGTGCCAGCAGAATGAACACTGAAGCTTTCTTT
-,16,TRBV19,-,TRBJ1-2,CASSQALNWQNYGYTF,TGTGCCAGTAGCCAAGCCCTGAATTGGCAGAACTATGGCTACACCTTC
-,12,TRBV12-3/TRBV12-4,-,TRBJ2-1,CASSFSANEQFF,TGTGCCAGCAGTTTCTCAGCCAATGAGCAGTTCTTC
-,14,TRBV7-8,-,TRBJ2-5,CASSLASYGETQYF,TGTGCCAGCAGCTTAGCTAGCTATGGAGAGACCCAGTACTTC
-,13,TRBV12-3/TRBV12-4,-,TRBJ2-3,CASSPQMADTQYF,TGTGCCAGCAGTCCCCAGATGGCAGATACGCAGTATTTT
-,15,TRBV4-1,-,TRBJ2-7,CASSQFDGSSYEQYF,TGCGCCAGCAGCCAGTTTGACGGATCCTCCTACGAGCAGTACTTC
-,13,TRBV28,-,TRBJ1-2,CASSWGGNYGYTF,TGTGCCAGCAGTTGGGGGGGTAACTATGGCTACACCTTC
many,12,TRBV6-5,TRBD1,TRBJ1-2,CASRPTGYGYTF,TGTGCCAGCAGACCGACAGGGTATGGCTACACCTTC
once,12,TRBV12-3/TRBV12-4,-,TRBJ1-2,CASSPRDGGYTF,TGTGCCAGCAGTCCCCGGGACGGCGGCTACACCTTC
once,13,TRBV24-1,TRBD2,TRBJ2-5,CATSDSGDATQYF,TGTGCCACCAGTGATAGCGGGGACGCGACCCAGTACTTC
-,16,TRBV5-1,TRBD2,TRBJ2-1,CASSFAAGGPDNEQFF,TGCGCCAGCAGCTTCGCCGCGGGGGGGCCGGACAATGAGCAGTTCTTC
-,17,TRBV5-1,TRBD2,TRBJ2-7,CASSSTGLAGGSYEQYF,TGCGCCAGCAGCTCGACGGGACTAGCGGGGGGATCCTACGAGCAGTACTTC
-,14,TRBV5-6,-,TRBJ2-7,CASSLGFGQYEQYF,TGTGCCAGCAGCTTGGGCTTTGGTCAGTACGAGCAGTACTTC
-,13,TRBV3-1/TRBV3-2,-,TRBJ1-5,CASSQDPNQPQHF,TGTGCCAGCAGCCAAGACCCCAATCAGCCCCAGCATTTT
-,15,TRBV5-6,TRBD1,TRBJ2-1,CASSLGGQGHNEQFF,TGTGCCAGCAGCTTGGGGGGACAGGGACACAATGAGCAGTTCTTC
few,15,TRBV4-1,-,TRBJ2-7,CASSQNPKADYEQYF,TGCGCCAGCAGCCAGAACCCGAAGGCTGACTACGAGCAGTACTTC
-,16,TRBV5-4,TRBD1,TRBJ1-1,CASSPVPGQGNTEAFF,TGTGCCAGCAGTCCGGTGCCCGGACAGGGGAACACTGAAGCTTTCTTT
-,12,TRBV5-4,-,TRBJ1-6,CASSSENSPLHF,TGTGCCAGCAGCTCGGAGAATTCACCCCTCCACTTT
-,14,TRBV29-1,-,TRBJ1-1,CSVDSRIRDTEAFF,TGCAGCGTTGATTCGAGGATAAGGGACACTGAAGCTTTCTTT
-,15,TRBV7-9,-,TRBJ1-3,CASSLSGVDGNTIYF,TGTGCCAGCAGCTTGTCCGGGGTGGATGGAAACACCATATATTTT
few,19,TRBV2,-,TRBJ2-1,CASSDSRTPRGVESVEQFF,TGTGCCAGCAGTGATTCGCGTACTCCCAGGGGAGTTGAATCGGTTGAGCAGTTCTTC
-,16,TRBV7-9,-,TRBJ1-1,CASRSRGGEMNTEAFF,TGTGCCAGCAGGAGTAGGGGCGGAGAAATGAACACTGAAGCTTTCTTT
-,13,TRBV27,-,TRBJ1-1,CASSNGIYTEAFF,TGTGCCAGCAGTAACGGAATTTACACTGAAGCTTTCTTT
-,15,TRBV24-1,-,TRBJ2-3,CATSDPSGSTDTQYF,TGTGCCACCAGTGATCCCTCTGGAAGCACAGATACGCAGTATTTT
once,13,TRBV29-1,-,TRBJ1-1,CSAPSEGGIEAFF,TGCAGCGCGCCTTCGGAGGGTGGTATCGAAGCTTTCTTT
-,14,TRBV5-1,-,TRBJ2-7,CASSPDGGAYEQYF,TGCGCCAGCAGCCCTGACGGAGGGGCCTACGAGCAGTACTTC